This TCR beta chain was sequenced during a study of blood T cells in healthy people across ages (dated by TCRdb to the mid-2010s). Describing the broader study: In model experiments, template switching captured about one uniquely barcoded TCR beta cDNA molecule for every two T cells. To avoid experimental bias, donors of different ages were randomly spread across the sequencing lanes. Two additional independent replicas of 1 million unique cDNA reads from the same blood draw were analyzed for two donors (one aged 18 to 30 and one aged 80 or older). Four age groups were formed from the donors: young (average 16 years), middle-aged (more than 35), aged (roughly 59) and long-lived (around 80). Using deep sequencing normalized with unique cDNA molecular identifiers, the study measured how TCR beta repertoire diversity changes with age. The paper's findings and limits, for the study overall: Bulk unsorted PBMC profiling prevented conclusive comparison of naive and antigen-experienced compartments. As age increased, observed TCR beta diversity per million T cells dropped in a roughly linear way, and a significant reduction was already evident by age roughly 36. Estimates of total diversity based on one million sequenced T cells were regarded as lower bounds and as underestimates. A strong correlation was found between observed TCR beta diversity and the percentage of naive T cells measured by flow cytometry. Compared with the aged group, more naive CD4+ T cells, fewer expanded clones and increased TCR diversity were shown by the long-lived group, suggesting age selection. The CMV infection status of donors was not known, potentially confounding age-related changes in expanded clonotypes.

The library relied on 5' RACE. The run used an Illumina HiSeq 2500. A second PCR of about 7 to 12 cycles was performed with a sample-barcoded 5' primer and a J-beta primer mix. Each TCR beta cDNA molecule received a unique molecular identifier from a template-switch 5' adaptor carrying 12 random nucleotides. At least 3 million CDR3-containing paired-end reads were obtained from each sample. All of the RNA was converted into first-strand cDNA using the Mint cDNA synthesis kit, with a TRBC-specific oligonucleotide serving as the primer. After uracil-DNA glycosylase treatment, a first 18-cycle PCR used universal primers M1SS and BC2_uni_R on all cDNA. In the source study's methods: Each sample was normalized by randomly selecting 1 million high-quality reads, each carrying a distinct molecular identifier. Instead of being binned into consensus sequences, reads that shared molecular identifiers were thrown out. MiTCR, with a Q25 quality threshold and the strictest error-elimination algorithm, was used for CDR3 identification, clonotype clustering and error correction. Lower-bound total TCR beta diversity was estimated with a nonparametric unseen species model using Euler transformation. The public reads were reanalyzed by TCRdb: fastp trimming at Q25, MiXCR alignment, in-frame beta chains only. Each CDR3 protein appears once, grouped with its most common genes and DNA. The V and J calls and clone size come from TCRdb's table, not from the authors' own analysis. This sample holds about 1,500,000 distinct CDR3 sequences; 42% were observed only once. Roughly 7.7% of the sample is taken by the ten largest.

Donors were 39 systemically healthy Caucasian individuals from Russia aged roughly 6 to 90 years. About 9.1 milliliters of peripheral blood were collected from each donor into EDTA-treated Vacutainer tubes. Ficoll-Paque density-gradient centrifugation was used to isolate PBMCs, with at least 7 million per sample. Trizol reagent was used to extract total RNA from PBMCs, with at least 6 micrograms per sample. The percentages of naive CD45RAhigh/CD27high T cells were determined by flow cytometry on a PBMC aliquot from every donor. On this clonotype itself: The antigen it binds to is not known. No much larger clone exists at a distance of one base, and base qualities are not known.

Trimming takes 0 bases from V and 9 bases from J, and the germline ends sit 18 bases apart. The CDR3 holds 16 amino acids from the cysteine to the phenylalanine. Only the CDR3 part of the read is kept: 48 bases, read in frame from the first base. From a lookup of the germline V gene, CDR1 and CDR2 are MNHNS and SASEGT. The sample taken for sequencing was blood. This chain is built from TRBV6-1 and TRBJ1-5; a tentative D match to TRBD1 spans 6 bases. This TCR came from a woman aged 18-29 years in good health. The CDR3 here reads CASSEAVVGAVGPQHF. The DNA reads TGTGCCAGCAGTGAAGCCGTAGTGGGGGCCGTAGGGCCCCAGCATTTT.